These T cell receptor beta chains were read from a single sample in a study of spatial heterogeneity in lung cancer. TCRdb itself ran the 5' RACE reads through MiXCR, one entry per CDR3 protein. This sample carries some 5,100 distinct CDR3 sequences, 22% of them seen once, and the ten largest clones take 8.5% to 10%. Here the sequenced sample was lung tumor tissue, taken at surgery. Receptors originate from a male donor with early-stage non-small cell lung cancer. Both conserved end residues are part of each CDR3. A D gene is named only where the DNA matches it firmly. The size of a clone is reported for some rows only, either as once, few or many, or as a class for expanded clones.

abundance: large; j_gene: TRBJ2-2; d_gene: -; v_gene: TRBV4-1; CDR3aa: CASSQRTGELFF; CDR3nt: TGCGCCAGCAGCCAACGGACGGGGGAGCTGTTTTTT
abundance: -; j_gene: TRBJ2-7; d_gene: TRBD1; v_gene: TRBV5-1; CDR3aa: CASTPGTGEDEQYF; CDR3nt: TGCGCCAGCACCCCCGGGACAGGGGAGGACGAGCAGTACTTC
abundance: medium-sized; j_gene: TRBJ2-1; d_gene: TRBD1; v_gene: TRBV6-5; CDR3aa: CASSFRTGGLNEQFF; CDR3nt: TGTGCCAGCAGTTTCCGGACAGGGGGTCTCAATGAGCAGTTCTTC
abundance: -; j_gene: TRBJ2-3; d_gene: TRBD1; v_gene: TRBV20-1; CDR3aa: CSASLTGAEDTQYF; CDR3nt: TGCAGTGCTAGCCTGACAGGGGCGGAGGATACGCAGTATTTT
abundance: -; j_gene: TRBJ2-7; d_gene: -; v_gene: TRBV28; CDR3aa: CASTVGTAPYEQYF; CDR3nt: TGTGCCAGCACCGTAGGGACTGCTCCCTACGAGCAGTACTTC
abundance: medium-sized; j_gene: TRBJ2-7; d_gene: -; v_gene: TRBV28; CDR3aa: CASSPGQYEQYF; CDR3nt: TGTGCCAGCAGTCCCGGACAGTACGAGCAGTACTTC
abundance: few; j_gene: TRBJ2-1; d_gene: TRBD2; v_gene: TRBV11-2; CDR3aa: CASSSYSGTYNEQFF; CDR3nt: TGTGCCAGCAGCTCTTATAGCGGGACCTACAATGAGCAGTTCTTC
abundance: -; j_gene: TRBJ2-2; d_gene: -; v_gene: TRBV5-4; CDR3aa: CASSLHGLTRGELFF; CDR3nt: TGTGCCAGCAGCTTGCATGGTCTCACCAGGGGGGAGCTGTTTTTT
abundance: -; j_gene: TRBJ1-2; d_gene: -; v_gene: TRBV6-4; CDR3aa: CASSDSTEGSDGYTF; CDR3nt: TGTGCCAGCAGTGACTCGACCGAGGGGAGTGATGGCTACACCTTC
abundance: many; j_gene: TRBJ2-1; d_gene: -; v_gene: TRBV7-2; CDR3aa: CASSPRSEQFF; CDR3nt: TGTGCCAGCAGCCCCCGAAGTGAGCAGTTCTTC
abundance: -; j_gene: TRBJ1-5; d_gene: -; v_gene: TRBV5-5; CDR3aa: CASSLGENQPQHF; CDR3nt: TGTGCCAGCAGCTTAGGGGAGAATCAGCCCCAGCATTTT
abundance: -; j_gene: TRBJ2-3; d_gene: TRBD1; v_gene: TRBV27; CDR3aa: CASSLLGQGAVDTQYF; CDR3nt: TGTGCCAGCAGTTTACTTGGGCAGGGGGCTGTAGATACGCAGTATTTT
abundance: -; j_gene: TRBJ2-2; d_gene: -; v_gene: TRBV5-1; CDR3aa: CASSRDSNTGELFF; CDR3nt: TGCGCCAGCAGCCGGGACTCGAACACCGGGGAGCTGTTTTTT
abundance: -; j_gene: TRBJ2-5; d_gene: -; v_gene: TRBV4-3; CDR3aa: CASSQQAYQETQYF; CDR3nt: TGCGCCAGCAGCCAACAAGCCTACCAAGAGACCCAGTACTTC
abundance: medium-sized; j_gene: TRBJ2-5; d_gene: TRBD1; v_gene: TRBV28; CDR3aa: CASRLTGGLETQYF; CDR3nt: TGTGCCAGCAGACTGACAGGGGGCTTAGAGACCCAGTACTTC
abundance: -; j_gene: TRBJ1-1; d_gene: -; v_gene: TRBV20-1; CDR3aa: CSAPDSPEAFF; CDR3nt: TGCAGTGCCCCGGACAGCCCTGAAGCTTTCTTT
abundance: few; j_gene: TRBJ2-5; d_gene: -; v_gene: TRBV5-1; CDR3aa: CASRRDLEQETQYF; CDR3nt: TGCGCCAGCAGAAGGGACTTAGAACAAGAGACCCAGTACTTC
abundance: -; j_gene: TRBJ2-1; d_gene: TRBD2; v_gene: TRBV7-2; CDR3aa: CASSPPREWRGGVVYNEQFF; CDR3nt: TGTGCCAGCAGCCCACCCAGGGAATGGCGGGGGGGCGTAGTTTACAATGAGCAGTTCTTC
abundance: medium-sized; j_gene: TRBJ2-7; d_gene: -; v_gene: TRBV6-6; CDR3aa: CASSPQPDEQYF; CDR3nt: TGTGCCAGCAGCCCACAACCAGACGAGCAGTACTTC
abundance: -; j_gene: TRBJ1-1; d_gene: TRBD1; v_gene: TRBV6-6; CDR3aa: CASSLQGANTEAFF; CDR3nt: TGTGCCAGCAGCCTACAGGGGGCGAACACTGAAGCTTTCTTT
abundance: -; j_gene: TRBJ2-1; d_gene: TRBD2; v_gene: TRBV11-3; CDR3aa: CASSLGLAGHNEQFF; CDR3nt: TGTGCCAGCAGCTTAGGGCTAGCGGGTCACAATGAGCAGTTCTTC
abundance: -; j_gene: TRBJ2-2; d_gene: TRBD1; v_gene: TRBV27; CDR3aa: CASSYLGQAAAELFF; CDR3nt: TGTGCCAGCAGTTACCTGGGACAGGCCGCCGCGGAGCTGTTTTTT
abundance: many; j_gene: TRBJ2-3; d_gene: TRBD1; v_gene: TRBV7-2; CDR3aa: CASSLRGQGHTDTQYF; CDR3nt: TGTGCCAGCAGCTTAAGGGGACAGGGGCACACAGATACGCAGTATTTT
abundance: -; j_gene: TRBJ2-7; d_gene: -; v_gene: TRBV27; CDR3aa: CASSLRIRRDEQYF; CDR3nt: TGTGCCAGCAGTTTAAGGATACGTCGTGACGAGCAGTACTTC
abundance: -; j_gene: TRBJ2-2; d_gene: -; v_gene: TRBV4-2; CDR3aa: CASSRQSEAAGTGELFF; CDR3nt: TGTGCCAGCAGCCGACAATCCGAAGCGGCGGGGACCGGGGAGCTGTTTTTT
abundance: -; j_gene: TRBJ1-4; d_gene: -; v_gene: TRBV5-5; CDR3aa: CASSFTGLSTNEKLFF; CDR3nt: TGTGCCAGCAGCTTCACAGGGCTTTCAACTAATGAAAAACTGTTTTTT
abundance: medium-sized; j_gene: TRBJ2-4; d_gene: -; v_gene: TRBV28; CDR3aa: CASSLSGGANIQYF; CDR3nt: TGTGCCAGCAGTTTATCAGGCGGTGCTAACATTCAGTACTTC
abundance: medium-sized; j_gene: TRBJ2-7; d_gene: TRBD1; v_gene: TRBV5-1; CDR3aa: CASSIAGTGTEQYF; CDR3nt: TGCGCCAGCAGCATAGCCGGGACAGGGACCGAGCAGTACTTC
abundance: many; j_gene: TRBJ2-7; d_gene: -; v_gene: TRBV29-1; CDR3aa: CSVGVLGYEQYF; CDR3nt: TGCAGCGTTGGGGTCCTGGGCTACGAGCAGTACTTC
abundance: few; j_gene: TRBJ2-5; d_gene: -; v_gene: TRBV7-2; CDR3aa: CASSLRQWETQYF; CDR3nt: TGTGCCAGCAGCTTAAGACAGTGGGAGACCCAGTACTTC
abundance: many; j_gene: TRBJ2-2; d_gene: TRBD1; v_gene: TRBV24-1; CDR3aa: CATGNRGGTGELFF; CDR3nt: TGTGCCACCGGGAACAGGGGCGGAACCGGGGAGCTGTTTTTT
abundance: -; j_gene: TRBJ1-4; d_gene: -; v_gene: TRBV7-2; CDR3aa: CACRARGKLFF; CDR3nt: TGTGCCTGCCGGGCCCGCGGAAAACTGTTTTTT
abundance: -; j_gene: TRBJ2-2; d_gene: -; v_gene: TRBV19; CDR3aa: CASSVGGLTGELFF; CDR3nt: TGTGCCAGTAGTGTCGGGGGCCTCACCGGGGAGCTGTTTTTT
abundance: medium-sized; j_gene: TRBJ2-7; d_gene: -; v_gene: TRBV12-3/TRBV12-4; CDR3aa: CASSLGFYEQYF; CDR3nt: TGTGCCAGCAGCCTTGGTTTCTACGAGCAGTACTTC
abundance: few; j_gene: TRBJ2-1; d_gene: -; v_gene: TRBV7-9; CDR3aa: CASSFRNRNEQFF; CDR3nt: TGTGCCAGCAGCTTCCGGAATCGCAATGAGCAGTTCTTC
abundance: -; j_gene: TRBJ1-1; d_gene: -; v_gene: TRBV11-1; CDR3aa: CASTPSRGYGEAFF; CDR3nt: TGTGCCAGCACCCCTTCTCGGGGGTACGGTGAAGCTTTCTTT
abundance: few; j_gene: TRBJ2-1; d_gene: -; v_gene: TRBV7-2; CDR3aa: CASSLGLLFQNEQFF; CDR3nt: TGTGCCAGCAGCTTAGGGCTCCTATTCCAGAATGAGCAGTTCTTC
abundance: -; j_gene: TRBJ2-7; d_gene: -; v_gene: TRBV12-3/TRBV12-4; CDR3aa: CASSNGETYEQYF; CDR3nt: TGTGCCAGCAGCAATGGGGAGACCTACGAGCAGTACTTC
abundance: medium-sized; j_gene: TRBJ2-5; d_gene: -; v_gene: TRBV28; CDR3aa: CASSLGGSQGLETQYF; CDR3nt: TGTGCCAGCAGTTTAGGGGGGTCGCAGGGGCTGGAGACCCAGTACTTC
abundance: many; j_gene: TRBJ2-7; d_gene: TRBD2; v_gene: TRBV13; CDR3aa: CASSLRGAASREQYF; CDR3nt: TGTGCCAGCAGCTTGCGGGGGGCGGCTTCTCGCGAGCAGTACTTC
abundance: -; j_gene: TRBJ2-5; d_gene: TRBD2; v_gene: TRBV7-8; CDR3aa: CASSLNGGGFQETQYF; CDR3nt: TGTGCCAGCAGCTTAAACGGCGGGGGGTTCCAAGAGACCCAGTACTTC
abundance: -; j_gene: TRBJ1-1; d_gene: -; v_gene: TRBV6-2/TRBV6-3; CDR3aa: CASSSSSRKAFF; CDR3nt: TGTGCCAGCAGCTCGAGTAGCAGAAAAGCTTTCTTT
abundance: -; j_gene: TRBJ2-1; d_gene: -; v_gene: TRBV9; CDR3aa: CASSVVAANEQFF; CDR3nt: TGTGCCAGCAGCGTAGTTGCGGCCAATGAGCAGTTCTTC
abundance: few; j_gene: TRBJ2-1; d_gene: -; v_gene: TRBV27; CDR3aa: CASSFVGNEQFF; CDR3nt: TGTGCCAGCAGTTTCGTTGGGAATGAGCAGTTCTTC
abundance: once; j_gene: TRBJ2-1; d_gene: TRBD2; v_gene: TRBV20-1; CDR3aa: CSARELAGPGNEQFF; CDR3nt: TGCAGTGCTAGGGAACTAGCGGGGCCGGGTAATGAGCAGTTCTTC
abundance: -; j_gene: TRBJ2-2; d_gene: TRBD2; v_gene: TRBV28; CDR3aa: CASSRGRDPVGELFF; CDR3nt: TGTGCCAGCAGTAGAGGGAGGGATCCGGTCGGGGAGCTGTTTTTT
abundance: medium-sized; j_gene: TRBJ2-3; d_gene: -; v_gene: TRBV5-1; CDR3aa: CASSMALLTDTQYF; CDR3nt: TGCGCCAGCAGCATGGCCCTCCTTACGGATACGCAGTATTTT
abundance: medium-sized; j_gene: TRBJ2-5; d_gene: -; v_gene: TRBV28; CDR3aa: CASSLDPRDNQETQYF; CDR3nt: TGTGCCAGCAGTTTAGATCCCCGGGACAACCAAGAGACCCAGTACTTC